This TCR beta chain stems from a study of post-analysis software for immune sequencing data. Points from the study as a whole: The normalized Chao1 diversity of multiple sclerosis patients was significantly lower than that of controls. Comparison of patients with controls showed about 5 TRBV segments more frequent in patients, TRBV5-6, TRBV5-1 and TRBV20-1 among them.

Included in the TCR beta cDNA libraries were unique molecular identifiers. TCRdb re-analysed the PCR reads in MiXCR, keeping a single row per CDR3 protein. The sample contains roughly 430,000 distinct CDR3 sequences, less than 40% of which appear only once. The germline V gene encodes CDR1 SEHNR and CDR2 FQNEAQ (reference sequence). Trimming removed 5 bases at V and 9 bases at J, with 17 bases between. This CDR3 is 14 amino acids long. Concerning this clonotype: Its cognate antigen is unknown.

The sequence was obtained from a girl aged 2 to 9 with multiple sclerosis. Sequenced input: blood. The chain is built from TRBV7-9 and TRBJ2-1, with D possibly being TRBD1 (6 bases). The CDR3 bases are TGTGCCAGCAGCCCAAGGACAGTTGGCAGTGAGCAGTTCTTC. It translates to CASSPRTVGSEQFF. The complete variable domain, with remaining parts taken from reference TRBV7-9 and TRBJ2-1, reads DTGVSQNPRHKITKRGQNVTFRCDPISEHNRLYWYRQTLGQGPEFLTYFQNEAQLEKSRLLSDRFSAERPKGSFSTLEIQRTEQGDSAMYLCASSPRTVGSEQFFGPGTRLTVL.